Listed below are T cell receptor beta chains from one sample, sequenced in a study of T-cell memory formation after mild COVID-19. TCRdb reprocessed the 5' RACE reads via MiXCR and lists one record per CDR3 protein. The sample carries around 340,000 distinct CDR3 sequences, 12% to 15% recorded once. The sequencing sample was made of PBMCs or a T cell subset sorted from them (not recorded which). All receptors derive from a man aged 18-30 years who had mild COVID-19 (a few samples of this study predate the infection). Cell type and time point are not known. Each CDR3 is given with its conserved first and last residue. A D gene is named only where the DNA matches it firmly. Rows give clone size only sometimes, using once, few, many, or a class for an expanded clone.

13 TRBJ1-1 few - TRBV7-8 TGTGCCAGCAGAAACACCCCGAACACTGAAGCTTTCTTT CASRNTPNTEAFF
14 TRBJ1-1 once - TRBV7-9 TGTGCCAGCAGTTTCTGGACGGGGAACACTGAAGCTTTCTTT CASSFWTGNTEAFF
16 TRBJ2-2 few TRBD2 TRBV7-3 TGTGCCAGCAGCCCTTTGGCGGGGGGGCGCACCGGGGAGCTGTTTTTT CASSPLAGGRTGELFF
12 TRBJ1-1 - - TRBV12-3/TRBV12-4 TGTGCCAGCAGTTTCCGGGAGACTGAAGCTTTCTTT CASSFRETEAFF
14 TRBJ2-1 - - TRBV5-1 TGCGCCAGCAGCATATTCGACGCAAACAATGAGCAGTTCTTC CASSIFDANNEQFF
15 TRBJ2-1 - - TRBV7-2 TGTGCCAGCAGAGGAGCGGGCGGCGACTACAATGAGCAGTTCTTC CASRGAGGDYNEQFF
16 TRBJ2-3 few - TRBV7-9 TGTGCCAGCAGCTTAGCTGAACGGGCCGGCACAGATACGCAGTATTTT CASSLAERAGTDTQYF
13 TRBJ1-2 - - TRBV5-6 TGTGCCAGCAGCTTGAGACGAGGACGGGGCTACACCTTC CASSLRRGRGYTF
15 TRBJ1-5 - TRBD1 TRBV7-8 TGTGCCAGCAGCTTAAAGGGGGCGCGGAATCAGCCCCAGCATTTT CASSLKGARNQPQHF
13 TRBJ2-7 few - TRBV4-2 TGTGCCAGCAGCCGCGGACTATTTCACGAGCAGTACTTC CASSRGLFHEQYF
14 TRBJ2-5 - TRBD1 TRBV7-3 TGTGCCAGCAGCCCAAATAAGAAACAGGGGAACCAGTACTTC CASSPNKKQGNQYF
14 TRBJ1-3 - - TRBV6-5 TGTGCCAGCAGCTCAGGGTGGTCTGGAAACACCATATATTTT CASSSGWSGNTIYF
14 TRBJ2-6 many - TRBV20-1 TGCAGTGGGGGTCAGGGCTCTGGGGCCAACGTCCTGACTTTC CSGGQGSGANVLTF
12 TRBJ1-5 - - TRBV7-8 TGTGCCAGCAGCTTAGTGTCGCAGCCCCAGCATTTT CASSLVSQPQHF
16 TRBJ2-1 - TRBD2 TRBV5-1 TGCGCCAGCAGCCTAGGAGCTAGCGGAAAGGGCAATGAGCAGTTCTTC CASSLGASGKGNEQFF
16 TRBJ2-7 - - TRBV15 TGTGCCACCAGCAGCCGTCTGAGACAGAGCTCCTACGAGCAGTACTTC CATSSRLRQSSYEQYF